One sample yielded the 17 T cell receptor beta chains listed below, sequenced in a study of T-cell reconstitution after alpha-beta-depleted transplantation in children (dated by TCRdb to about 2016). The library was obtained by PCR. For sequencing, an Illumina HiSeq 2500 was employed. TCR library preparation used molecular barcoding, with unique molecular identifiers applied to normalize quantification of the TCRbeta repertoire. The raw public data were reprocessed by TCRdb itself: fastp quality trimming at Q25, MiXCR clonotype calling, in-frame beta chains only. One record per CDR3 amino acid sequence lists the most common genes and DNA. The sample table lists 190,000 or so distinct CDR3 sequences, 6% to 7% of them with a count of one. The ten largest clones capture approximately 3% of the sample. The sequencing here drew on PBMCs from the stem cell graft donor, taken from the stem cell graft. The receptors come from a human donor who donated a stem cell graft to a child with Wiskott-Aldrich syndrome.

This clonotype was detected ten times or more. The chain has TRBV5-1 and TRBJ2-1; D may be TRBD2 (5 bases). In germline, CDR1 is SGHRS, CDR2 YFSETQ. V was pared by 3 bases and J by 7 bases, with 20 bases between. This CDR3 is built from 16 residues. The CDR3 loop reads CASSSSSPQGINEQFF. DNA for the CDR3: TGCGCCAGCAGCTCTTCTAGCCCCCAAGGGATAAATGAGCAGTTCTTC. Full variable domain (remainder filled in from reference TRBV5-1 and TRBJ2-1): KAGVTQTPRYLIKTRGQQVTLSCSPISGHRSVSWYQQTPGQGLQFLFEYFSETQRNKGNFPGRFSGRQFSNSRSEMNVSTLELGDSALYLCASSSSSPQGINEQFFGPGTRLTVL.

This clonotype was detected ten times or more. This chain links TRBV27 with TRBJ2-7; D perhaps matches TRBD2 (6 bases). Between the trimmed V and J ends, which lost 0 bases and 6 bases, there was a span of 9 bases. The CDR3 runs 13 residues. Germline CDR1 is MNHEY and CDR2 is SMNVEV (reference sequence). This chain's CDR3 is CASSLSGTGEQYF. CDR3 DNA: TGTGCCAGCAGTTTATCGGGGACTGGCGAGCAGTACTTC.

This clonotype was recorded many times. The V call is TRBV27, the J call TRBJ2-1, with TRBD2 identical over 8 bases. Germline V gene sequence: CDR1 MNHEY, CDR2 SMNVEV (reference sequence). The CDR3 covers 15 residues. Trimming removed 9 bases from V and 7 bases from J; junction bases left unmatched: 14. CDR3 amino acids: CASSQAGVRTNEQFF. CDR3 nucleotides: TGTGCCAGTTCCCAAGCGGGAGTGCGGACTAATGAGCAGTTCTTC.

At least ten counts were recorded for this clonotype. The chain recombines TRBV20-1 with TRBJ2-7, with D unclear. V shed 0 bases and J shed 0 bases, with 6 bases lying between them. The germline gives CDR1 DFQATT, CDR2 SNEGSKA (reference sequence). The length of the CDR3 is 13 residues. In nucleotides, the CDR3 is TGCAGTGCTAGAGACAGAGCCTCCTACGAGCAGTACTTC. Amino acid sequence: CSARDRASYEQYF.

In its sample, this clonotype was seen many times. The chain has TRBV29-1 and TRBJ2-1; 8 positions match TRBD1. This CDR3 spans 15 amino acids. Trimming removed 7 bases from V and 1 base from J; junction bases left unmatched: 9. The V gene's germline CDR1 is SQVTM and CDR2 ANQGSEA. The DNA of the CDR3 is TGCAGCGCCACAGGGGGTGGGGGGTCCTACAATGAGCAGTTCTTC. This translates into CSATGGGGSYNEQFF.

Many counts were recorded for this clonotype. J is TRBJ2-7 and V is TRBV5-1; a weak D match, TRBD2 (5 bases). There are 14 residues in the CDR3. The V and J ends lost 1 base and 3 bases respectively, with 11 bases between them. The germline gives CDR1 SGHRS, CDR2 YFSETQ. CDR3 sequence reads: CASSLRGPDYEQYF. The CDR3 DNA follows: TGCGCCAGCAGCTTGCGGGGTCCCGACTACGAGCAGTACTTC.

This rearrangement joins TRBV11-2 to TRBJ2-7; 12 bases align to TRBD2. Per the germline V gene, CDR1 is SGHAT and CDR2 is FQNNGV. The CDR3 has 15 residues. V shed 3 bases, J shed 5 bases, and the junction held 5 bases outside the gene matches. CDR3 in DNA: TGTGCCAGCAGCTTTTCGACTAGCGGGAGCCACGAGCAGTACTTC. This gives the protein CASSFSTSGSHEQYF.

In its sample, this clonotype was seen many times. The CDR3 protein is CASSHDNPYEQYF. For the CDR3, the DNA is TGTGCCAGCAGCCACGACAACCCCTACGAGCAGTACTTC. This chain joins TRBV13 and TRBJ2-7; unclear D gene. The V end was cut by 5 bases, the J end by 2 bases, with 10 bases between. CDR1 is PRHDT and CDR2 is FYEKMQ in the germline V gene (reference sequence). The CDR3 is 13 residues long.

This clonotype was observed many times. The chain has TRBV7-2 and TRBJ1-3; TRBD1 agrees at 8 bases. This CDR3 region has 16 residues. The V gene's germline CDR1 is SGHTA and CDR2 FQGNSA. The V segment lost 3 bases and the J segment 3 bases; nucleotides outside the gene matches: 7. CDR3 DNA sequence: TGTGCCAGCAGCTTGCGAGGACAGGGCGGTGGAAACACCATATATTTT. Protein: CASSLRGQGGGNTIYF. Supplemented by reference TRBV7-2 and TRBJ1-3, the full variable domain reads GAGVSQSPSNKVTEKGKDVELRCDPISGHTALYWYRQSLGQGLEFLIYFQGNSAPDKSGLPSDRFSAERTGGSVSTLTIQRTQQEDSAVYLCASSLRGQGGGNTIYFGEGSWLTVV.

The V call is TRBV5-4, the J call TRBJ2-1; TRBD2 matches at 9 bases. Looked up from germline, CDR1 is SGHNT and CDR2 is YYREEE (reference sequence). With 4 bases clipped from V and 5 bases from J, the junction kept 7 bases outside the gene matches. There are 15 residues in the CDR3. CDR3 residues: CASSPRLAEDNEQFF. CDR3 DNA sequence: TGTGCCAGCAGCCCCAGACTAGCGGAAGACAATGAGCAGTTCTTC.

This CDR3 is CASSPLGLAGGPHEQYF. The DNA for the CDR3 is TGTGCCAGCTCACCCCTAGGACTAGCGGGGGGGCCCCACGAGCAGTACTTC. This chain links TRBV18 with TRBJ2-7, with 15 bases aligning to TRBD2. Germline CDR1 KGHSH, CDR2 LQKENI. J lost 5 bases, V lost 3 bases, and 8 bases had no gene match. The CDR3 is 17 residues long.

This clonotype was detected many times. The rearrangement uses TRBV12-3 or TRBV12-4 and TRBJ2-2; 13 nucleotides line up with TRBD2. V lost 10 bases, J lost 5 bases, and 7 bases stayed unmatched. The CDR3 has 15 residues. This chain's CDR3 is CATRPGLAGTGELFF. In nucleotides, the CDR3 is TGTGCCACCCGTCCGGGACTAGCGGGAACCGGGGAGCTGTTTTTT.

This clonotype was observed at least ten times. CDR3 sequence (DNA): TGTGCCAGCAGCCCCGAGGGGATTTCCTACAATGAGCAGTTCTTC. This translates into CASSPEGISYNEQFF. This sequence joins TRBV5-8 and TRBJ2-1; D possibly matches TRBD1 or TRBD2 (5 bases each). The germline CDR1 and CDR2 sequences are SGHTS and YDEGEE. The germline V and J ends were trimmed by 4 bases and 1 base, with 12 bases remaining between them. This CDR3 comprises 15 residues.

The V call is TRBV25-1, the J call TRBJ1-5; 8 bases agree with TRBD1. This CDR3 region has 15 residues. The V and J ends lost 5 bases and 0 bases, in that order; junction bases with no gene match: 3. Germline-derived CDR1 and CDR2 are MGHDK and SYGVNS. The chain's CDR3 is CASSRTGGSNQPQHF. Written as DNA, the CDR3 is TGTGCCAGCAGTAGAACAGGGGGTAGCAATCAGCCCCAGCATTTT.

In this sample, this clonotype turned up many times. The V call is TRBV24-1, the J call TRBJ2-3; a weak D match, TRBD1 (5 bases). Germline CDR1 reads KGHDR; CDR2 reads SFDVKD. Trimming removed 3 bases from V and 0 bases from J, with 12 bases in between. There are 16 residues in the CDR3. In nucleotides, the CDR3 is TGTGCCACCAGTGATCCCGACAGAACTAGCACAGATACGCAGTATTTT. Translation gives CATSDPDRTSTDTQYF.

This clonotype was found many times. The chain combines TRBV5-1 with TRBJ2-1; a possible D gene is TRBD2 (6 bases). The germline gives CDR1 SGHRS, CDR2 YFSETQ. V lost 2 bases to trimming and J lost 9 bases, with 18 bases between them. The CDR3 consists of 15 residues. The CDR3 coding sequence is TGCGCCAGCAGCTTAAAGCGGGTGTCGTTCGTTGAGCAGTTCTTC. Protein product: CASSLKRVSFVEQFF. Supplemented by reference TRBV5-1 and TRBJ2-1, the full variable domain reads KAGVTQTPRYLIKTRGQQVTLSCSPISGHRSVSWYQQTPGQGLQFLFEYFSETQRNKGNFPGRFSGRQFSNSRSEMNVSTLELGDSALYLCASSLKRVSFVEQFFGPGTRLTVL.

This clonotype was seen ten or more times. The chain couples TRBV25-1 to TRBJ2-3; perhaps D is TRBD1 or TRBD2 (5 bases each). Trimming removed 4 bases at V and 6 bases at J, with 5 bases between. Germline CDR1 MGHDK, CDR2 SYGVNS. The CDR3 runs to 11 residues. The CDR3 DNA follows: TGTGCCAGCAGTGGGGGGGATACGCAGTATTTT. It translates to CASSGGDTQYF.